The 26 T cell receptor beta chains presented below share a single source sample, sequenced in a study of blood T cells in healthy people across ages. A second PCR, run for roughly 7 to 12 cycles, used a sample-barcoded 5' primer plus a J-beta primer mix. Using its own MiXCR run on the 5' RACE reads, TCRdb lists one record per CDR3 protein. The sample lists around 1,000,000 distinct CDR3 sequences, around 25% occurring once. These data also formed part of another study, on T cells of mothers and their children.

What was sequenced was blood. These receptors were collected from a girl aged 2-10 years in good health.

This chain joins TRBV29-1 and TRBJ2-1; 9 bases map to TRBD2. The last part of the DNA fits TRBJ2-5 better; the J call may be wrong. Germline V gene sequence: CDR1 SQVTM, CDR2 ANQGSEA. This CDR3 contains 14 residues. The CDR3 loop is CSVRRAGGQETQYF. The CDR3 nucleotides read TGCAGCGTTCGTAGAGCGGGGGGACAAGAGACCCAGTACTTC.

This chain joins TRBV6-5 and TRBJ2-7, with D perhaps matching TRBD1 or TRBD2 (5 bases each). This CDR3 region has 15 residues. Germline-derived CDR1 and CDR2 are MNHEY and SVGAGI. Between the trimmed V and J ends, which lost 2 bases and 5 bases, there was a span of 16 bases. The CDR3 coding sequence is TGTGCCAGCAGTTACCCCATAGGGGAGAGGGACGAGCAGTACTTC. It yields the protein CASSYPIGERDEQYF.

The chain links TRBV6-1 to TRBJ1-5; 10 bases line up with TRBD1. This CDR3 has 16 residues. Germline CDR1 is MNHNS and CDR2 is SASEGT. The junction had 11 bases not matched to a gene; V was cut back by 5 bases and J by 7 bases. CDR3 in DNA: TGTGCCAGCAGTCCGGGACAGGGGACGATTTGGCAGCCCCAGCATTTT. This sequence encodes CASSPGQGTIWQPQHF.

The chain couples TRBV27 to TRBJ2-2; unclear D gene. Trimming cost V 8 bases and J 5 bases, with 12 bases left between them. The germline V gene encodes CDR1 MNHEY and CDR2 SMNVEV (reference sequence). There are 13 residues in the CDR3. In nucleotides, the CDR3 is TGTGCCAGCGGCACCTTAGGTACCGGGGAGCTGTTTTTT. Amino acid sequence: CASGTLGTGELFF.

This clonotype has a handful of counts. The CDR3 DNA reads TGCGCCAGCAGCCAAGAGGAAGGTGAAGGCGGGATTGGTACAGATACGCAGTATTTT. Translated: CASSQEEGEGGIGTDTQYF. The gene calls are TRBV4-1 and TRBJ2-3, with D perhaps matching TRBD2 (6 bases). V was clipped by 0 bases and J by 3 bases, with 22 bases between them. The CDR3 has 19 amino acids. Looked up from germline, CDR1 is MGHRA and CDR2 is YSYEKL.

This clonotype appeared a few times. This chain uses TRBV28 with TRBJ1-1; D is unresolved. There are 15 residues in the CDR3. Trimming removed 2 bases from V and 4 bases from J, with 14 bases in between. The germline CDR1 and CDR2 sequences are MDHEN and SYDVKM. The chain's CDR3 is CASSLEVELATEAFF. In nucleotides, the CDR3 is TGTGCCAGCAGTTTAGAGGTAGAATTGGCCACTGAAGCTTTCTTT.

This clonotype has a handful of counts. The chain carries TRBV5-1 and TRBJ2-5; 11 bases are shared with TRBD2. The CDR3 loop spans 16 amino acids. Per germline, CDR1 SGHRS and CDR2 YFSETQ. The ends lost 3 bases at V and 1 base at J; junction bases unmatched: 5. CDR3 in DNA: TGCGCCAGCAGCTGGGGACTAGCGGCGCCCCAAGAGACCCAGTACTTC. Protein product: CASSWGLAAPQETQYF.

In its sample, this clonotype was seen a few times. The gene calls are TRBV20-1 and TRBJ2-3; D tentatively fits TRBD1 or TRBD2 (5 bases each). Germline loops: CDR1 DFQATT, CDR2 SNEGSKA (reference sequence). The CDR3 is 13 amino acids. Trimming removed 6 bases from V and 5 bases from J, with 15 bases in between. The CDR3 DNA is TGCAGTGCGGGGGACCGTCTCGGAGATACGCAGTATTTT. Translation: CSAGDRLGDTQYF.

This clonotype was observed a handful of times. The chain recombines TRBV2 with TRBJ2-5; D is tentatively TRBD1 or TRBD2 (6 bases each). There are 14 residues in the CDR3. The germline CDR1 and CDR2 sequences are SNHLY and FYNNEI. V was clipped by 6 bases and J by 3 bases, with 14 bases between them. CDR3 sequence: CASSLDRREETQYF. The CDR3, as DNA: TGTGCCAGCAGCCTCGACAGGAGGGAAGAGACCCAGTACTTC. Full variable domain (missing parts from reference TRBV2 and TRBJ2-5): EPEVTQTPSHQVTQMGQEVILRCVPISNHLYFYWYRQILGQKVEFLVSFYNNEISEKSEIFDDQFSVERPDGSNFTLKIRSTKLEDSAMYFCASSLDRREETQYFGPGTRLLVL.

This chain connects TRBV20-1 to TRBJ1-1; the match to TRBD1 covers 10 bases. The germline V gene has CDR1 DFQATT and CDR2 SNEGSKA (reference sequence). CDR3 length: 15 amino acids. The J segment lost 2 bases and the V segment lost 0 bases, leaving 3 bases of the junction unmatched. The CDR3 DNA reads as TGCAGTGCTAGAGAAAGACAGGGGGCCAACACTGAAGCTTTCTTT. This gives the protein CSARERQGANTEAFF.

This clonotype has only a few counts. One end of the junction fails to match germline, which may point to a read error. The rearrangement uses TRBV12-3 or TRBV12-4 and TRBJ1-1; 7 nucleotides align to TRBD1. This CDR3 is 11 amino acids long. The CDR3 region is CTSSQGGEAFF. DNA of the CDR3: TGTACCAGCAGTCAGGGGGGTGAAGCTTTCTTT.

This rearrangement joins TRBV7-9 to TRBJ1-6; 7 bases match TRBD1. Trimming took 5 bases from V and 6 from J; bases not matched to a gene: 13. The germline V gene has CDR1 SEHNR and CDR2 FQNEAQ (reference sequence). The CDR3 extends over 17 amino acids. Here the CDR3 DNA reads TGTGCCAGCAGCGCCGACCTCGGGACAGATCCTAATTCACCCCTCCACTTT. This sequence encodes CASSADLGTDPNSPLHF. The full variable domain, completed using reference TRBV7-9 and TRBJ1-6, is DTGVSQNPRHKITKRGQNVTFRCDPISEHNRLYWYRQTLGQGPEFLTYFQNEAQLEKSRLLSDRFSAERPKGSFSTLEIQRTEQGDSAMYLCASSADLGTDPNSPLHFGNGTRLTVT.

This clonotype was seen a few times. The chain carries TRBV5-1 and TRBJ1-2, with D uncertain. V lost 4 bases and J lost 0, with 13 bases in between. This CDR3 region has 15 residues. The germline CDR1 and CDR2 sequences are SGHRS and YFSETQ. CDR3 nucleotide sequence: TGCGCCAGCAGCGAATGGGCGCTGTCTAACTATGGCTACACCTTC. Encoded protein: CASSEWALSNYGYTF. The full variable domain, with the rest looked up from reference TRBV5-1 and TRBJ1-2, is KAGVTQTPRYLIKTRGQQVTLSCSPISGHRSVSWYQQTPGQGLQFLFEYFSETQRNKGNFPGRFSGRQFSNSRSEMNVSTLELGDSALYLCASSEWALSNYGYTFGSGTRLTVV.

Regarding this clonotype: The junction differs from germline at one of its ends, possibly a read error. The chain employs TRBV12-3 or TRBV12-4 and TRBJ2-1; D unclear. This CDR3 spans 13 amino acids. The CDR3 DNA follows: TGTGCCAGCAGTCCCCCCTCCGACAATGAGCAGTTCTTC. Translated: CASSPPSDNEQFF.

The V call is TRBV5-1, the J call TRBJ1-2; D is ambiguous. This CDR3 region has 13 residues. Trimming removed 4 bases at V and 8 bases at J, with 15 bases between. Germline lookup yields CDR1 SGHRS and CDR2 YFSETQ. The CDR3 DNA is TGCGCCAGCAGCGGGAGCGGAGCCAGGGGCTACACCTTC. Its translation is CASSGSGARGYTF.

The genes are TRBV14 and TRBJ1-1, with D unclear. The CDR3 runs to 13 residues. The V end lost 3 bases, the J end lost 7 bases, and 12 bases lay between the germline ends. Germline-derived CDR1 and CDR2 are SGHDN and FVKESK. The CDR3 loop reads CASSHRTKLEAFF. The CDR3 bases are TGTGCCAGCAGCCATAGGACGAAACTTGAAGCTTTCTTT.

This clonotype was seen more than once but under ten times. The junction does not match germline at one end; this may be a read error. The V and J genes are TRBV20-1 and TRBJ2-2; the D gene is possibly TRBD2 (6 bases). The germline V gene encodes CDR1 DFQATT and CDR2 SNEGSKA (reference sequence). This CDR3 is 13 amino acids long. CDR3 in amino acids: CSARDNRRGELFF. CDR3 coding DNA: TGCAGTGCTAGAGACAACAGACGCGGGGAGTTGTTTTTT.

V gene TRBV9 combines with J gene TRBJ2-5; 12 nucleotides align to TRBD2. The assigned J gene may be wrong: the sequence end matches TRBJ2-1 better. The CDR3 runs to 15 residues. Germline lookup yields CDR1 SGDLS and CDR2 YYNGEE. The chain's CDR3 is CASSVWASGGGEQFF. For the CDR3, the DNA is TGTGCCAGCAGCGTATGGGCTAGCGGGGGGGGCGAGCAGTTCTTC.

The chain joins TRBV18 to TRBJ2-1, with D possibly matching TRBD2 (7 bases). The V end lost 4 bases, the J end lost 3 bases, and 16 bases lay between the germline ends. The CDR3 runs 16 residues. Per germline, CDR1 KGHSH and CDR2 LQKENI. The CDR3 is CASSHLGAGHYNEQFF. The CDR3 region has the DNA TGTGCCAGCTCACACCTGGGAGCGGGACACTACAATGAGCAGTTCTTC.

This clonotype was observed a handful of times. The genes are TRBV28 and TRBJ2-2; a weak D match, TRBD2 (6 bases). The ends were cut back, 3 bases at V and 5 bases at J, with 13 bases in the middle. The CDR3 is 15 residues long. Germline V lookup: CDR1 MDHEN, CDR2 SYDVKM. CDR3 protein: CASSLSGASTGELFF. The DNA of the CDR3 is TGTGCCAGCAGTTTGTCGGGAGCTAGTACCGGGGAGCTGTTTTTT.

V and J are TRBV28 and TRBJ2-5; TRBD1 might be the D (6 bases). Germline values: CDR1 MDHEN, CDR2 SYDVKM. With 5 bases removed from V and 4 bases from J, the gap between germline ends came to 11 bases. CDR3 length: 13 residues. Here the CDR3 DNA reads TGTGCCAGCAGTACCGGGACACCAGAGACCCAGTACTTC. It specifies CASSTGTPETQYF.

A few counts support this clonotype. This sequence joins TRBV5-1 and TRBJ2-3, with D unresolved. Per germline, CDR1 SGHRS and CDR2 YFSETQ. This CDR3 has 15 amino acids. Trimming shortened V by 5 bases and J by 2 bases, and 15 bases separated the two germline ends. The CDR3, as DNA: TGCGCCAGCAGACAAGAAGCCGGGTTCACAGATACGCAGTATTTT. This gives the protein CASRQEAGFTDTQYF.

CDR3 sequence: CASSPRLAGETDTQYF. Written as DNA, the CDR3 is TGTGCCAGCAGTCCACGACTAGCGGGAGAAACAGATACGCAGTATTTT. The genes are TRBV28 and TRBJ2-3; 12 bases align to TRBD2. The CDR3 spans 16 residues. V shed 5 bases and J 3 bases; nucleotides not matched to a gene: 6. Per the germline V gene, CDR1 is MDHEN and CDR2 is SYDVKM.

The V call is TRBV19, the J call TRBJ2-5, with TRBD1 matching over 10 bases. The DNA end favors TRBJ2-1, so the J call may be wrong. Per germline, CDR1 LNHDA and CDR2 SQIVND (reference sequence). The CDR3 contains 14 residues. CDR3: CASRGTGVFNEQFF. The CDR3 DNA follows: TGTGCCAGTAGGGGGACAGGGGTCTTCAATGAGCAGTTCTTC.

This clonotype was observed a few times. The chain combines TRBV5-5 with TRBJ1-1; D perhaps matches TRBD1 (5 bases). This CDR3 is 20 amino acids long. Trimming cost V 2 bases and J 5 bases, with 31 bases left between them. Germline CDR1 is SGHKS and CDR2 is YYEKEE (reference sequence). The CDR3 sequence is CASSLMLVAGTGRFMTEAFF. The CDR3 DNA follows: TGTGCCAGCAGCTTAATGCTAGTGGCGGGGACCGGTCGTTTTATGACTGAAGCTTTCTTT.

This chain links TRBV6-5 with TRBJ2-1; a weak D match, TRBD2 (6 bases). Germline CDR1 is MNHEY and CDR2 is SVGAGI. V lost 5 bases and J lost 6, with 11 bases in between. The CDR3 totals 13 residues. This chain's CDR3 is CASSLWDSNEQFF. The CDR3 DNA is TGTGCCAGCAGTCTGTGGGACTCCAATGAGCAGTTCTTC.